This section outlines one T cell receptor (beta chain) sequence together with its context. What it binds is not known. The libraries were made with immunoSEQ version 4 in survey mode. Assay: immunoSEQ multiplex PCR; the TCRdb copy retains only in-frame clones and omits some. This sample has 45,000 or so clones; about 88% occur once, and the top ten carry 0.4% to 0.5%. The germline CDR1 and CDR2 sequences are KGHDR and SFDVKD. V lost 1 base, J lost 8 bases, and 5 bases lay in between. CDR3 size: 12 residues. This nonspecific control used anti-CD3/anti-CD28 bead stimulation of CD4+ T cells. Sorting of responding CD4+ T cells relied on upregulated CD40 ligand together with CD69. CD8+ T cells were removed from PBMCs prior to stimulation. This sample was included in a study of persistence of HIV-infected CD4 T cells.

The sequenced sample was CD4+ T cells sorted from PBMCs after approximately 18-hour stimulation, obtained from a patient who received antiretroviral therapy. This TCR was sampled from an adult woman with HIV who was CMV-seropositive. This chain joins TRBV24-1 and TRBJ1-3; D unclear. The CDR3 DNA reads TGTGCCACCAGTGATTTAGCAGACACCATATATTTT. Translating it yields CATSDLADTIYF.